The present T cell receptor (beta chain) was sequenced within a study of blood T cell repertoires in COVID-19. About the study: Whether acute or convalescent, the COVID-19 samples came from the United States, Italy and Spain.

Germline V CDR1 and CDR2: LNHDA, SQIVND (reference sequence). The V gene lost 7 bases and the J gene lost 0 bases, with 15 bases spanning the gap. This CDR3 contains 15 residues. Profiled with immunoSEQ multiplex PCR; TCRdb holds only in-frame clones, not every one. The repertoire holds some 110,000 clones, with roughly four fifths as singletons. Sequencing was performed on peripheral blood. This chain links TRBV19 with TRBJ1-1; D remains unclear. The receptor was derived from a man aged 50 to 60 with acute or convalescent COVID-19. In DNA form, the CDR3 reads TGTGCCAGTACCCTGGGCCTTTCGATGAACACTGAAGCTTTCTTT. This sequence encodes CASTLGLSMNTEAFF.